This TCR beta chain was documented in a study of OX40 agonist ivuxolimab in advanced cancers. The study, taken as a whole, reports: Some patients without response likewise showed low normalized clonal expansion.

The CDR3 totals 15 residues. With 4 bases removed from V and 2 bases from J, the gap between germline ends came to 13 bases. The germline V gene encodes CDR1 SGHNT and CDR2 YYREEE (reference sequence). Sequencing was performed with immunoSEQ multiplex PCR; in TCRdb, only in-frame clones are kept and a portion is missing. The table has about 82,000 clones, 85% to 90% seen once; the top ten hold 2% to 3%. Remarks on this clone: Its cognate antigen is unknown.

The gene calls are TRBV5-4 and TRBJ1-3; D is possibly TRBD1 (6 bases). This material consisted of CD4+ or CD8+ T cells sorted from blood, taken in a trial of the OX40 agonist ivuxolimab. The clonotype was recovered from an adult with an advanced solid tumor such as melanoma, head and neck, liver or kidney cancer. The CDR3 spells CASSPGPGAGNTIYF. DNA for the CDR3: TGTGCCAGCAGCCCGGGCCCAGGGGCTGGAAACACCATATATTTT.